One sample yielded the 30 T cell receptor beta chains listed below, sequenced in a study of metastatic and nonmetastatic thyroid tumors. MiXCR was used by TCRdb to re-call the PCR reads. The data show some 8,400 clones, around 30% seen once. Every patient was untreated before thyroid surgery. The material sequenced was tumor tissue. The receptors come from a male donor with papillary thyroid cancer or a benign thyroid nodule (not recorded which). Some clones in this sample may be carry-over from other donors' samples.

Worth noting for this clone: This CDR3 is also generated by other DNA sequences in the sample. J is TRBJ2-7 and V is TRBV15; TRBD1 aligns across 10 bases. Germline CDR1 reads LNHNV; CDR2 reads YYDKDF (reference sequence). J gave up 3 bases and V 1 base, and 3 bases lay outside the gene matches. The CDR3 spans 15 residues. CDR3 residues: CATSRGTGGIYEQYF. CDR3 DNA sequence: TGTGCCACCAGCAGAGGGACAGGGGGGATCTACGAGCAGTACTTC.

V is TRBV20-1 and J is TRBJ1-2, with D uncertain. This CDR3 has 14 amino acids. V lost 3 bases and J 0 bases, leaving 11 bases between the germline ends. Germline CDR1 DFQATT, CDR2 SNEGSKA (reference sequence). The CDR3 loop reads CSARSEPPNYGYTF. CDR3 DNA sequence: TGCAGTGCTAGGTCCGAGCCCCCTAACTATGGCTACACCTTC.

J is TRBJ2-3 and V is TRBV3-1; D call uncertain. CDR3 length equals 17 residues. Germline V gives CDR1 LGHDT, CDR2 YNNKEL (reference sequence). V was pared by 0 bases and J by 2 bases, with 15 bases between. CDR3 coding DNA: TGTGCCAGCAGCCAAGAAGCTGGCTACCGACTCACAGATACGCAGTATTTT. Translating gives CASSQEAGYRLTDTQYF.

This clone rates as large. This sequence joins TRBV6-1 and TRBJ2-2; the D is unclear. This CDR3 has 16 residues. The germline CDR1 and CDR2 sequences are MNHNS and SASEGT. V shed 8 bases and J shed 2 bases, with 18 bases lying between them. CDR3 sequence (DNA): TGTGCCAGCGAAAGGTCGGCAGATCTAAACACCGGGGAGCTGTTTTTT. This encodes CASERSADLNTGELFF.

The chain combines TRBV28 with TRBJ1-1; D perhaps matches TRBD1 (5 bases). CDR1 MDHEN and CDR2 SYDVKM come from the germline V gene. CDR3 length: 17 amino acids. The V and J ends lost 5 bases and 1 base respectively, with 20 bases between them. CDR3 amino acids: CASSPGLFSGSNTEAFF. The DNA for the CDR3 is TGTGCCAGCAGTCCGGGGCTATTTTCGGGTTCGAACACTGAAGCTTTCTTT. The whole variable domain, remainder taken from reference TRBV28 and TRBJ1-1, is DVKVTQSSRYLVKRTGEKVFLECVQDMDHENMFWYRQDPGLGLRLIYFSYDVKMKEKGDIPEGYSVSREKKERFSLILESASTNQTSMYLCASSPGLFSGSNTEAFFGQGTRLTVV.

This clone rates as medium-sized. The sample contains more than one DNA sequence encoding this CDR3. The rearrangement joins TRBV7-9 to TRBJ2-2, with D hard to call. V was clipped by 5 bases and J by 4 bases, with 14 bases between them. Germline assignment: CDR1 SEHNR and CDR2 FQNEAQ (reference sequence). The CDR3 extends over 15 amino acids. The CDR3 DNA reads TGTGCCAGCAGCCCGGTTGGAGTAGGCACCGGGGAGCTGTTTTTT. Protein: CASSPVGVGTGELFF.

The table lists this clone with a few counts. This chain links TRBV12-3 or TRBV12-4 with TRBJ2-7; possible D gene TRBD2, 6 bases. The CDR3 is 15 residues long. The germline V and J ends were trimmed by 0 bases and 7 bases, with 16 bases remaining between them. The CDR3 coding sequence is TGTGCCAGCAGTTTAGCGCTAGCGTCGAGGGGTGAGCAGTACTTC. Translation gives CASSLALASRGEQYF.

CDR3 DNA: TGTGCCTGGGGTAAGCCCCCGACAGGAAAGGACACTGAAGCTTTCTTT. It yields the protein CAWGKPPTGKDTEAFF. This sequence joins TRBV30 and TRBJ1-1; tentative D call: TRBD1 (6 bases). The CDR3 extends over 16 amino acids. CDR1 GTSNPN and CDR2 SVGIG come from the germline V gene (reference sequence). V shed 5 bases and J shed 3 bases, with 22 bases lying between them.

This clone is medium-sized. The chain combines TRBV5-1 with TRBJ1-1; a possible D gene is TRBD1 (5 bases). Per germline, CDR1 SGHRS and CDR2 YFSETQ. The CDR3 runs to 14 residues. Trimming removed 0 bases at V and 1 base at J, with 7 bases between. CDR3 sequence: CASSLAGGNTEAFF. The CDR3 DNA sequence: TGCGCCAGCAGCTTGGCCGGGGGGAACACTGAAGCTTTCTTT.

This clone is classed as medium-sized (0.01 to 0.1%). This specimen includes other DNA sequences encoding the same CDR3. The chain carries TRBV7-9 and TRBJ2-3; D tentatively fits TRBD1 or TRBD2 (5 bases each). Germline CDR1 reads SEHNR; CDR2 reads FQNEAQ (reference sequence). There are 14 residues in the CDR3. Deletions cut 7 bases from V and 4 bases from J, with 15 bases between. The CDR3 loop is CASTDPGTSDTQYF. CDR3 nucleotides: TGTGCCAGCACTGACCCAGGGACCTCAGATACGCAGTATTTT.

This clone was detected a few times. This rearrangement joins TRBV6-2 or TRBV6-3 to TRBJ1-2; 8 positions agree with TRBD1. The CDR3 contains 15 residues. The trim removed 5 bases at V and 4 bases at J, leaving 9 bases unmatched. Germline assignment: CDR1 MNHEY and CDR2 SVGEGT. The chain's CDR3 is CASSPALTGGYGYTF. As DNA, the CDR3 is TGTGCCAGCAGTCCCGCCCTTACAGGGGGCTATGGCTACACCTTC.

On this clone itself: One junction end disagrees with the germline gene, perhaps due to a read error. J is TRBJ1-6 and V is TRBV6-5; no clear D gene. Germline V lookup: CDR1 MNHEY, CDR2 SVGAGI. The CDR3 contains 13 residues. The CDR3 protein is CARSEDELQALHF. The CDR3 DNA reads TGTGCCCGCAGTGAAGACGAGCTCCAGGCTCTCCACTTT.

This clone showed up just a few times. The chain carries TRBV6-5 and TRBJ1-2, with a tentative D call TRBD1 (6 bases). This CDR3 is 13 amino acids long. Germline CDR1 is MNHEY and CDR2 is SVGAGI. Trimming took 2 bases from V and 5 from J, leaving 9 bases between them. CDR3 DNA: TGTGCCAGCAGTTACACAGGGCGGTATGGCTACACCTTC. Protein: CASSYTGRYGYTF.

The chain couples TRBV5-4 to TRBJ2-3; D is undetermined. Trimming took off 4 bases at V and 3 bases at J, with 15 bases between the two ends. Germline V gene lookup returns CDR1 SGHNT and CDR2 YYREEE (reference sequence). CDR3 length: 15 residues. The DNA for the CDR3 is TGTGCCAGCAGCCCCGAGATGGGTGGAACAGATACGCAGTATTTT. Its protein product is CASSPEMGGTDTQYF.

The chain links TRBV27 to TRBJ2-7; unclear D gene. The CDR3 contains 13 residues. V dropped 8 bases and J dropped 1 base, with 12 bases sitting between them. Germline CDR1 and CDR2: MNHEY and SMNVEV (reference sequence). The CDR3 protein is CASAGLDSYEQYF. The CDR3 bases are TGTGCCAGCGCTGGTCTCGATTCCTACGAGCAGTACTTC.

This clone was seen a few times. The genes are TRBV10-3 and TRBJ2-5, with TRBD1 as a possible D gene (6 bases). The CDR3 contains 14 residues. Germline assignment: CDR1 ENHRY and CDR2 SYGVKD. V was trimmed by 6 bases and J by 3 bases, leaving 14 bases between them. In DNA, the CDR3 is TGTGCCATCAGGGAACAGGGTTCGGAAGAGACCCAGTACTTC. The encoded protein is CAIREQGSEETQYF.

The gene calls are TRBV28 and TRBJ2-2; D gene ambiguous. CDR1 MDHEN and CDR2 SYDVKM come from the germline V gene. V lost 1 base and J 5 bases, leaving 14 bases between the germline ends. The CDR3 runs to 16 residues. CDR3 sequence: CASSLLRPRWTGELFF. CDR3 nucleotides: TGTGCCAGCAGTTTATTGAGACCCAGGTGGACCGGGGAGCTGTTTTTT. Filled out from reference TRBV28 and TRBJ2-2, the complete variable domain reads DVKVTQSSRYLVKRTGEKVFLECVQDMDHENMFWYRQDPGLGLRLIYFSYDVKMKEKGDIPEGYSVSREKKERFSLILESASTNQTSMYLCASSLLRPRWTGELFFGEGSRLTVL.

The gene calls are TRBV11-3 and TRBJ2-5, with D perhaps assigned TRBD1 or TRBD2 (5 bases each). The CDR3 length is 15 residues. V was pared by 5 bases and J by 5 bases, with 18 bases between. Germline values: CDR1 SGHNT, CDR2 YENEEA. The CDR3 region has the DNA TGTGCCAGCAGCCGCCCTCTGGGGCGCGGGGAGACCCAGTACTTC. Its protein product is CASSRPLGRGETQYF.

This clone was seen a single time. This sequence joins TRBV20-1 and TRBJ2-1; 12 bases are a match to TRBD2. V dropped 4 bases and J dropped 6; count of bases not matched to a gene: 4. Germline V gene lookup returns CDR1 DFQATT and CDR2 SNEGSKA (reference sequence). CDR3 length equals 14 residues. The CDR3 reads CSAMTSGGVNEQFF. The DNA for the CDR3 is TGCAGTGCTATGACTAGCGGGGGAGTCAATGAGCAGTTCTTC.

The chain recombines TRBV6-2 or TRBV6-3 with TRBJ1-3; D is uncertain. The CDR3 is 13 amino acids. Germline V CDR1 and CDR2: MNHEY, SVGEGT. Trimming took off 2 bases at V and 8 bases at J, with 10 bases between the two ends. In DNA form, the CDR3 reads TGTGCCAGCAGTTACGATGGACTAGACACCATATATTTT. It translates to CASSYDGLDTIYF.

In its sample, this clone was seen many times. The chain uses TRBV5-4 and TRBJ2-1, with D maybe TRBD2 (6 bases). The CDR3 consists of 13 residues. The V gene's germline CDR1 is SGHNT and CDR2 YYREEE (reference sequence). Deletions cut 7 bases from V and 9 bases from J, with 17 bases between. The CDR3 sequence is CASQYSMRGEQFF. Here the CDR3 DNA reads TGTGCCAGCCAGTACTCTATGCGGGGTGAGCAGTTCTTC. The full variable domain, in which reference TRBV5-4 and TRBJ2-1 provide the parts outside the CDR3, is ETGVTQSPTHLIKTRGQQVTLRCSSQSGHNTVSWYQQALGQGPQFIFQYYREEENGRGNFPPRFSGLQFPNYSSELNVNALELDDSALYLCASQYSMRGEQFFGPGTRLTVL.

The rearrangement uses TRBV19 and TRBJ2-3; 10 bases agree with TRBD2. CDR1 and CDR2 (germline): LNHDA, SQIVND (reference sequence). The CDR3 loop spans 13 amino acids. With 5 bases clipped from V and 6 bases from J, the junction kept 2 bases outside the gene matches. In nucleotides, the CDR3 is TGTGCCAGTAGTCTAGCGGGAGCCGATACGCAGTATTTT. Its translation is CASSLAGADTQYF.

This chain joins TRBV30 and TRBJ1-6, with D possibly matching TRBD1 (6 bases). The V gene's germline CDR1 is GTSNPN and CDR2 SVGIG (reference sequence). Trimming pared 2 bases from V and 9 bases from J, leaving 11 bases between. The CDR3 length is 13 residues. CDR3 DNA: TGTGCCTGGAGTTACAGGGAACGTTCACCCCTCCACTTT. Its translation is CAWSYRERSPLHF.

The chain couples TRBV6-1 to TRBJ1-6, with 9 bases fitting TRBD1. From germline, CDR1 is MNHNS and CDR2 SASEGT. The CDR3 consists of 15 residues. The V gene end was trimmed by 2 bases and the J gene end by 10 bases; junction bases not matched to a gene: 6. CDR3 nucleotides: TGTGCCAGCAGTGAAAATATGGGACAGGGATCACCCCTCCACTTT. Translated, it gives CASSENMGQGSPLHF.

The chain has TRBV2 and TRBJ2-7; D is perhaps TRBD1 (5 bases). In germline, CDR1 is SNHLY, CDR2 FYNNEI. The ends were cut back, 8 bases at V and 2 bases at J, with 13 bases in the middle. This CDR3 contains 13 residues. CDR3 coding DNA: TGTGCCAGCGGTCTCCAGGGAACCTACGAGCAGTACTTC. Translated: CASGLQGTYEQYF.

Only a few counts were recorded for this clone. The V gene is TRBV2, the J gene TRBJ2-7; TRBD1 might be the D (6 bases). Germline-derived CDR1 and CDR2 are SNHLY and FYNNEI. V gave up 6 bases and J gave up 3 bases, with 18 bases separating them. The CDR3 is 15 residues long. The CDR3 protein is CASSAKGVPLYEQYF. The CDR3 nucleotides are TGTGCCAGCAGCGCAAAGGGGGTCCCTCTCTACGAGCAGTACTTC.

This clone showed up just a few times. A read error may account for a junction end that differs from germline. The chain joins TRBV27 to TRBJ2-7; 12 nucleotides align to TRBD2. CDR1 MNHEY and CDR2 SMNVEV come from the germline V gene (reference sequence). CDR3 length: 17 residues. The CDR3 DNA reads as TGTGCCAGCAGTACCACGAGACTAGCGGGGGCCCTCTACGGGCAGTACTTC. Its protein is CASSTTRLAGALYGQYF.

This clone has just a few counts. This sequence joins TRBV11-1 and TRBJ2-7; possible D gene TRBD2, 6 bases. V was clipped by 5 bases and J by 3 bases, with 20 bases between them. The CDR3 consists of 16 residues. Per the germline V gene, CDR1 is SGHAT and CDR2 is FQDESV (reference sequence). The CDR3 sequence: CASSPLDGDSNYEQYF. The CDR3 nucleotides are TGTGCCAGCAGCCCATTGGACGGGGACTCGAACTACGAGCAGTACTTC.

This clone was recorded a few times. This chain links TRBV6-1 with TRBJ2-6; no clear D. Trimming removed 5 bases at V and 0 bases at J, with 11 bases between. Germline assignment: CDR1 MNHNS and CDR2 SASEGT. The CDR3 is made up of 16 amino acids. The CDR3 region has the DNA TGTGCCAGCAGTAAAATCCCTTACTCTGGGGCCAACGTCCTGACTTTC. Translating it yields CASSKIPYSGANVLTF.

The chain employs TRBV18 and TRBJ2-2, with unresolved D. This CDR3 contains 16 residues. With 1 base removed from V and 4 bases from J, the gap between germline ends came to 13 bases. The V gene's germline CDR1 is KGHSH and CDR2 LQKENI. CDR3 DNA: TGTGCCAGCTCACCACGCTTAGGCGGTATCACCGGGGAGCTGTTTTTT. Protein product: CASSPRLGGITGELFF.